This TCR beta chain was identified during a study of blood T cells in healthy people across ages (dated by TCRdb to the mid-2010s). About the full investigation: In model experiments, roughly one uniquely barcoded TCR beta cDNA molecule per two T cells was captured by template switching. For two donors (one aged 18 to 30 and one aged 80 or older), the study analyzed two additional independent replicas of 1 million unique cDNA reads from the same blood draw. Four age groups were formed from the donors: young (average 16 years), middle-aged (approximately 41), aged (roughly 56) and long-lived (82). Age-related changes in TCR beta repertoire diversity were measured in the study by deep sequencing normalized with unique cDNA molecular identifiers. Study-wide conclusions, independent of this receptor: The percentage of naive T cells measured by flow cytometry correlated strongly with observed TCR beta diversity. Compared with the aged group, the long-lived group had more naive CD4+ T cells, fewer expanded clones and increased TCR diversity, suggesting age selection. Since profiling was done on bulk unsorted PBMCs, naive and antigen-experienced compartments could not be conclusively compared. Because donor CMV infection status was unknown, age-related changes in expanded clonotypes were potentially confounded. Estimates of total diversity based on one million sequenced T cells were regarded as lower bounds and as underestimates. Observed TCR beta diversity per million T cells fell roughly linearly with age, and a significant reduction was already apparent by age roughly 41.

Systemically healthy Caucasian individuals from Russia, some 38 in total and aged about 6 to 95 years, were included as donors. About 10 milliliters of peripheral blood were collected from each donor into EDTA-treated Vacutainer tubes. Ficoll-Paque density-gradient centrifugation was used to isolate PBMCs, with at least 7 million per sample. Trizol reagent was used to extract total RNA from PBMCs, with at least 6 micrograms per sample. The percentages of naive CD45RAhigh/CD27high T cells were determined by flow cytometry on a PBMC aliquot from every donor. Relative to germline, V is missing 5 bases and J is missing 6 bases, with 9 bases of the junction outside any gene match. The CDR3 measures 14 amino acids from cysteine to phenylalanine. Only the CDR3 part of the read is kept: 42 bases, read in frame from the first base. The method was 5' RACE. The sample was run on an Illumina HiSeq 2500. A second PCR of about 7 to 12 cycles was performed with a sample-barcoded 5' primer and a J-beta primer mix. A template-switch 5' adaptor carrying 12 random nucleotides introduced a unique molecular identifier onto each TCR beta cDNA molecule. At least 3 million CDR3-containing paired-end reads were obtained from each sample. First-strand cDNA synthesis was performed from all RNA using the Mint cDNA synthesis kit, with priming by a TRBC-specific oligonucleotide. All cDNA was treated with uracil-DNA glycosylase and then went through a first 18-cycle PCR with the universal primers M1SS and BC2_uni_R. On the study's bioinformatics: For normalization, 1 million high-quality reads, each with a distinct molecular identifier, were randomly selected from each sample. Instead of being binned into consensus sequences, reads that shared molecular identifiers were thrown out. MiTCR, with a Q25 quality threshold and the strictest error-elimination algorithm, was used for CDR3 identification, clonotype clustering and error correction. A nonparametric unseen species model using Euler transformation provided a lower-bound estimate of total TCR beta diversity. The public reads were quality trimmed at Q25 with fastp and then assembled into clones with MiXCR by TCRdb, keeping productive beta chains. Identical CDR3 protein sequences are pooled into one entry, listed with their most common genes and DNA. The V and J calls here are based on TCRdb, not the publication. Here the sample has around 990,000 distinct CDR3 sequences; 20% to 25% occur a single time. The top ten constitute approximately 0.7% of the sample.

On this clonotype: There is no known antigen for this receptor. No much larger clone exists at a distance of one base, and base qualities are not known.

These data were also filed under a second study, of T cells of mothers and their children. As the second publication notes: Nine systemically healthy Caucasian individuals served as donors, namely three mothers together with their six children. cDNA synthesis consumed the entire amount of extracted RNA, loaded at 1.5 ug RNA in each 15 ul reaction. In the second PCR, the M1S primer introduced both the sample barcodes and 2-4 random nucleotides. Over 8 million TCR beta CDR3 reads were obtained for each mother, and around 3 million reads were obtained for each child. Thymic selection similarly shapes TCR recombination output in related and unrelated pairs, with minor effect from inherited differences. Normalized repertoire overlap was always found to be slightly, but never significantly, higher in related mother-child pairs than in unrelated mother-child pairs. No persistent microchimeric T cell clones were detected, at a sensitivity of approximately 100 clones per million clonotypes. To look for features that set related mother-child pairs apart from unrelated individuals, the researchers ran deep NGS to compare the TCR beta repertoires of mothers and children. Mothers averaged around 43 +/- 4 years of age and children averaged roughly 10 +/- 4 years. After adapters were ligated using NEBNext reagents, the libraries underwent 100+100 nt paired-end sequencing on an Illumina HiSeq 2000. Mother and child libraries were prepared a month apart and sequenced in separate runs to prevent cross-contamination. Each donor had between 500,000 and 2,000,000 distinct TCR beta clonotypes identified. Naive TCR beta clonotypes were estimated from low-frequency clonotypes matched to each donor's FACS-determined naive share, without sorting.

The sample comprised blood. The chain joins TRBV12-3 or TRBV12-4 to TRBJ2-7; 8 central nucleotides agree with TRBD1. The TCR was taken from a girl aged 2 to 10 in good health. The CDR3 is CASSTRSGGSEQYF. The nucleotide sequence reads as follows: TGTGCCAGCAGTACCCGGTCAGGGGGCTCCGAGCAGTACTTC.